The rows below give T cell receptor beta chains drawn from one sample of a study of shared clonotypes between healthy human individuals. Sequenced by immunoSEQ multiplex PCR; TCRdb stores in-frame clones only, minus some. The sample has 1,400,000 or so clones; approximately 98.5% are singletons. Sequencing was done on a sample of naive CD4+ T cells sorted from blood. Source of these receptors: a man aged 25-45 years in good health. The CDR3 runs from the conserved cysteine through the conserved F or W. A D gene is named only where the DNA matches it firmly. Clone sizes are given selectively: once, few, many, or a class where the clone is expanded.

cdr3_nt cdr3_aa d_call v_call clone_size j_call cdr3_length
TGTGCCAGCAGCTTAAGAGGGCTAGCGGGAGCCAAGAGCACAGATACGCAGTATTTT CASSLRGLAGAKSTDTQYF TRBD2 TRBV7-3 - TRBJ2-3 19
TGTGCCAGCTCACCAATTACCGGGAGCGCTGGGGAAAAACTGTTTTTT CASSPITGSAGEKLFF - TRBV18 - TRBJ1-4 16
TGTGCCGTCCCGGGACAGGGGACAGATACGCAGTATTTT CAVPGQGTDTQYF TRBD1 TRBV7-9 once TRBJ2-3 13
TGTGCCACCAGCAGAGCCGACAGGGGTGCTGGGGAGCTGTTTTTT CATSRADRGAGELFF TRBD1 TRBV15 - TRBJ2-2 15
TGTGCCAGCAAAACAGGGGAAAGGAACTATGGCTACACCTTC CASKTGERNYGYTF TRBD1 TRBV27 - TRBJ1-2 14
TGTGCCAGCTCACCACCCCCAGGGGCAGACGAGCAGTACTTC CASSPPPGADEQYF - TRBV18 - TRBJ2-7 14
TGTGCCTGGAGTGTTGCCAACGAGCAGTACTTC CAWSVANEQYF - TRBV30 - TRBJ2-7 11
TGTGCCAGCAGCGTAGCTACAGGGCCGTCTTCTGGCTACACCTTC CASSVATGPSSGYTF - TRBV9 - TRBJ1-2 15
TGTGCCAGCAGCCAAAAAATCAGGGGCCTCGATCGTTACAATGAGCAGTTCTTC CASSQKIRGLDRYNEQFF - TRBV14 - TRBJ2-1 18
TGTGCCAGCAGCGTGGGCCTAGCGGGAGGAGACAATGAGCAGTTCTTC CASSVGLAGGDNEQFF TRBD2 TRBV9 - TRBJ2-1 16
TGTGCCTGCAGTGGGTGTGAGCAGTTCTTC CACSGCEQFF - TRBV30 - TRBJ2-1 10
TGTGCCAGCATTGGACAGGGGACCAATCAGCCCCAGCATTTT CASIGQGTNQPQHF TRBD1 TRBV19 once TRBJ1-5 14
TGCGCCAGCAGCCCGCTAGCTAGAGGGAACATTCAGTACTTC CASSPLARGNIQYF - TRBV5-1 - TRBJ2-4 14
TGTGCCAGCAGCTCGCGGGAGGGCCTCTACGAGCAGTACTTC CASSSREGLYEQYF TRBD2 TRBV5-6 - TRBJ2-7 14
TGTGCCAGCAGCCCGGGACTAGCGGGAGTGGAGACCCAGTACTTC CASSPGLAGVETQYF TRBD2 TRBV11-2 once TRBJ2-5 15
TGTGCCAGCAGCCCCCCCGGCGGACCAGATACGCAGTATTTT CASSPPGGPDTQYF - TRBV7-9 - TRBJ2-3 14
TGTGCCTGGCCGACAGGCTCTGGAAACACCATATATTTT CAWPTGSGNTIYF - TRBV30 - TRBJ1-3 13
TGTGCCAGCAGTAGGGACAGTAACTATGGCTACACCTTC CASSRDSNYGYTF TRBD1 TRBV6-5 - TRBJ1-2 13
TGCGCCAGCAGCTTGGCCCAACCCGGGGGACACCCTTCTGGGGCCAACGTCCTGACTTTC CASSLAQPGGHPSGANVLTF - TRBV5-1 - TRBJ2-6 20
TGTGCCAGCAGAACCAATGGGATGGGATATCAGCCCCAGCATTTT CASRTNGMGYQPQHF - TRBV2 - TRBJ1-5 15
TGCAGCACTAGAAACAGATTGGTAGACACTGAAGCTTTCTTT CSTRNRLVDTEAFF - TRBV29-1 - TRBJ1-1 14
TGTGCCAGCAGTGGACAGGGCTCAGGTCAGCCCCAGCATTTT CASSGQGSGQPQHF TRBD1 TRBV6-1 - TRBJ1-5 14
TGTGCCAGCAGCGTACAATCGGGGGGATTTGGCACAGATACGCAGTATTTT CASSVQSGGFGTDTQYF TRBD2 TRBV9 - TRBJ2-3 17
TGCGCCAGCAGCATGACAGGGGCTGGAGCTAATGAAAAACTGTTTTTT CASSMTGAGANEKLFF TRBD1 TRBV5-1 - TRBJ1-4 16
TGTGCCAGTAGACACAGGGGTCCGGGAGGCTACACCTTC CASRHRGPGGYTF TRBD1 TRBV19 - TRBJ1-2 13
TGTGCCAGCAGCCGAACTAGCGGCAACACCGGGGAGCTGTTTTTT CASSRTSGNTGELFF TRBD2 TRBV7-9 - TRBJ2-2 15
TGCAGTGCTAGTCTAGATACGCAGTATTTT CSASLDTQYF - TRBV20-1 - TRBJ2-3 10
TGTGCCTGGAGTCTTCGGACAGGGGGAAATTTCCGCATTGAAGCTTTCTTT CAWSLRTGGNFRIEAFF TRBD1 TRBV30 once TRBJ1-1 17